This T cell receptor beta chain was found in a study of T cell responses to AZD1222 COVID-19 vaccine. With respect to this clone: What it binds is not known.

Losses at the gene ends were 6 bases for V and 3 bases for J; bases not matched to a gene: 4. This CDR3 region has 14 residues. In germline, CDR1 is ENHRY, CDR2 SYGVKD. Notes on the study in general: Spike-specific TCR breadth and depth were elevated following two AZD1222 doses. The study identified only a handful of AZD1222 recipients as seropositive at baseline.

TCRdb's copy holds only in-frame clones and misses some; the assay was immunoSEQ multiplex PCR. In the table there are tens of thousands of clones, under 95% of which are singletons. The chain uses TRBV10-3 and TRBJ1-5, with 8 bases aligning to TRBD1. The specimen comprised peripheral blood, sampled on day 0 of AZD1222 vaccination. The clonotype comes from an adult in good health. CDR3 protein: CAISLTGDNQPQHF. DNA for the CDR3: TGTGCCATCAGCCTGACAGGGGACAATCAGCCCCAGCATTTT.